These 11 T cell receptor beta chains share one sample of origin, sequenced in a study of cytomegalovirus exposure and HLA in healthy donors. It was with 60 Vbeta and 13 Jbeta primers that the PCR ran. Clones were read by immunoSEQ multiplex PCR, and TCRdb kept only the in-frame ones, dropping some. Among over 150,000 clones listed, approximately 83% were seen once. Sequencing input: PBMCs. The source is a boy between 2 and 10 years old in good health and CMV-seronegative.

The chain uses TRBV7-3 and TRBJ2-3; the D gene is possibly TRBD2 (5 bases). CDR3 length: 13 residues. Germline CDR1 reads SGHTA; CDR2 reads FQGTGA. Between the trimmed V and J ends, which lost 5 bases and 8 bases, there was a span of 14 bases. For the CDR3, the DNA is TGTGCCAGCAGCCCGGGTGATAGCGCTACGCAGTATTTT. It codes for CASSPGDSATQYF.

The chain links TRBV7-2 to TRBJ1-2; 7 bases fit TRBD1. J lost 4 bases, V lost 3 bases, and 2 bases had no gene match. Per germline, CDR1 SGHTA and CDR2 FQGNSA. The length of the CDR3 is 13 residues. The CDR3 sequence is CASSFGQVYGYTF. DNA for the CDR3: TGTGCCAGCAGCTTTGGACAGGTCTATGGCTACACCTTC.

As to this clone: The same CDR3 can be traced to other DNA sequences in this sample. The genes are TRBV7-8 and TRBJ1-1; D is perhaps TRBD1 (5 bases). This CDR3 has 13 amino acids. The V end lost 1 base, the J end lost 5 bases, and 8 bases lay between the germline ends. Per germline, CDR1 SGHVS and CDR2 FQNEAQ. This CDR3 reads CASSLGGGTEAFF. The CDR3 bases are TGTGCCAGCAGCTTAGGGGGGGGTACTGAAGCTTTCTTT.

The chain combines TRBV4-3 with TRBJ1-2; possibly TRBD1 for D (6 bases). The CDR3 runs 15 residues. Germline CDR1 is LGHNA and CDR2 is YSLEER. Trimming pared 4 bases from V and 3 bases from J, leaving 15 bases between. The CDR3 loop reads CASSPSLGADYGYTF. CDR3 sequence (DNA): TGCGCCAGCAGCCCCTCTTTGGGGGCGGACTATGGCTACACCTTC.

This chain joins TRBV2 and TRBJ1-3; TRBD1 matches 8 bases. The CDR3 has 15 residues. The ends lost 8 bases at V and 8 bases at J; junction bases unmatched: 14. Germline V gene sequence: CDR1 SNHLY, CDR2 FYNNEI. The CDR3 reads CASSGQGTGRYTIYF. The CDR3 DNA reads TGTGCCAGCTCCGGCCAGGGGACAGGTCGGTACACCATATATTTT.

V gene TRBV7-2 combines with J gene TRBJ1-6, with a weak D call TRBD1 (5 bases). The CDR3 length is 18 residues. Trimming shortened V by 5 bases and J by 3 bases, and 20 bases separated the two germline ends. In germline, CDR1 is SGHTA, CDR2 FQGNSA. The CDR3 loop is CASSLMGERGYYNSPLHF. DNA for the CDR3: TGTGCCAGCAGCCTAATGGGGGAGCGGGGGTACTATAATTCACCCCTCCACTTT. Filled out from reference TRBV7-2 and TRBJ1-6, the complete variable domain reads GAGVSQSPSNKVTEKGKDVELRCDPISGHTALYWYRQSLGQGLEFLIYFQGNSAPDKSGLPSDRFSAERTGGSVSTLTIQRTQQEDSAVYLCASSLMGERGYYNSPLHFGNGTRLTVT.

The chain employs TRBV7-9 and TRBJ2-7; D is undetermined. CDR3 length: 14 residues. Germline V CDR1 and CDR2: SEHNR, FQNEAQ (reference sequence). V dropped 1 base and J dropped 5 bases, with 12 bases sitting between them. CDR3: CASSLDRVGNEQYF. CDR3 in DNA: TGTGCCAGCAGCTTAGACCGTGTTGGCAACGAGCAGTACTTC.

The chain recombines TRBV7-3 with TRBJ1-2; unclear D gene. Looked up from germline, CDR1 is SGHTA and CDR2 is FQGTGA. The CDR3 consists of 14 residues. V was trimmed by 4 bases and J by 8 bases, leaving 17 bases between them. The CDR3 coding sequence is TGTGCCAGCAGCTCCCGGGGTGGGGTAGGGGGCTACACCTTC. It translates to CASSSRGGVGGYTF.

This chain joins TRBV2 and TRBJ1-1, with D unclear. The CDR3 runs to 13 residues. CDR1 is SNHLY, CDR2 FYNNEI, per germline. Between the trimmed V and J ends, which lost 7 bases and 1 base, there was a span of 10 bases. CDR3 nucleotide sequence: TGTGCCAGCACGTTCCAGGCGAACACTGAAGCTTTCTTT. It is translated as CASTFQANTEAFF.

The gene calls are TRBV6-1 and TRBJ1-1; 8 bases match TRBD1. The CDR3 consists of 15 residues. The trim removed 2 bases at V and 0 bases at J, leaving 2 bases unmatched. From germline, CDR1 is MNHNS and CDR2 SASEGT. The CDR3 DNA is TGTGCCAGCAGTGAATCAGGGGGCTTGAACACTGAAGCTTTCTTT. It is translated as CASSESGGLNTEAFF.

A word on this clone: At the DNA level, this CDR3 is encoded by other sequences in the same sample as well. In DNA, the CDR3 is TGTGCCAGCAGCTTAGGAGGTGGGAGAAATCAGCCCCAGCATTTT. Protein product: CASSLGGGRNQPQHF. The chain links TRBV7-9 to TRBJ1-5; D gene unclear. Looked up from germline, CDR1 is SEHNR and CDR2 is FQNEAQ (reference sequence). The CDR3 length is 15 residues. Trimming cost V 1 base and J 4 bases, with 11 bases left between them.